These 20 T cell receptor beta chains were sequenced from one sample in a study of blood T cell repertoires in COVID-19. Only in-frame clones appear in the TCRdb table, and some are missing; sequencing was by immunoSEQ multiplex PCR. This table holds over 350,000 clones, roughly nine tenths found once. Material: PBMCs or T cells enriched from blood (not recorded which). These receptor sequences come from a woman between 40 and 55 years old who had been exposed to COVID-19.

This rearrangement joins TRBV18 to TRBJ2-5; 8 bases align to TRBD2. Trimming took 2 bases from V and 1 from J; bases not matched to a gene: 3. CDR1 and CDR2 (germline): KGHSH, LQKENI. The length of the CDR3 is 15 residues. The CDR3 DNA reads as TGTGCCAGCTCACCAGCGGGAGGTTCCCAAGAGACCCAGTACTTC. This codes for CASSPAGGSQETQYF.

The chain uses TRBV12-5 and TRBJ1-1; 8 nucleotides agree with TRBD1. The CDR3 is made up of 15 amino acids. Germline CDR1 reads LGHNT; CDR2 reads FRNRAP. V was clipped by 0 bases and J by 2 bases; unmatched bases: 2. The CDR3 DNA follows: TGTGCTAGTGGTTTGGTACAGGGGGGCAACACTGAAGCTTTCTTT. Protein sequence: CASGLVQGGNTEAFF.

V and J are TRBV25-1 and TRBJ1-4; D perhaps matches TRBD1 (6 bases). Germline V CDR1 and CDR2: MGHDK, SYGVNS. Trimming took 9 bases from V and 4 from J, leaving 12 bases between them. The length of the CDR3 is 13 residues. As DNA, the CDR3 is TGTGCCAGTACTGACAGGTTTAATGAAAAACTGTTTTTT. It yields the protein CASTDRFNEKLFF.

There are a few counts of this clone. Its ends do not fully match the called genes, so a read error is possible. CDR3 in amino acids: CASSLAPSQANNEQFF. The CDR3 bases are TGTGCTAGCAGCTTAGCGCCCTCACAGGCTAACAATGAGCAGTTCTTC. This chain uses TRBV7-7 with TRBJ2-1, with D perhaps assigned TRBD1 or TRBD2 (5 bases each). There are 16 residues in the CDR3. Germline assignment: CDR1 SSHAT and CDR2 FNYEAQ (reference sequence).

The CDR3 coding sequence is TGTGCCAGCTCACCGGTTAGGGGAGGGTTCGGAGAAAAACTGTTTTTT. It translates to CASSPVRGGFGEKLFF. The chain combines TRBV18 with TRBJ1-4, with a possible D match to TRBD1 (5 bases). CDR1 is KGHSH and CDR2 is LQKENI in the germline V gene. Trimming cost V 3 bases and J 8 bases, with 19 bases left between them. This CDR3 contains 16 residues.

The V gene is TRBV5-4, the J gene TRBJ2-3; D not resolved. Germline CDR1 and CDR2: SGHNT and YYREEE (reference sequence). The germline V and J ends were trimmed by 4 bases and 0 bases, with 9 bases remaining between them. This CDR3 region has 14 residues. CDR3 nucleotide sequence: TGTGCCAGCAGCCAACCGACTAGCACAGATACGCAGTATTTT. It yields the protein CASSQPTSTDTQYF.

The rearrangement links TRBV19 to TRBJ1-5; D unresolved. V was clipped by 5 bases and J by 6 bases, with 23 bases between them. Germline V gives CDR1 LNHDA, CDR2 SQIVND (reference sequence). The CDR3 has 17 amino acids. CDR3 region: CASSAPVRAQRGQPQHF. Written as DNA, the CDR3 is TGTGCCAGTAGTGCCCCAGTTCGAGCGCAACGGGGTCAGCCCCAGCATTTT.

This sequence joins TRBV9 and TRBJ2-7; D unclear. The CDR3 length is 12 residues. Trimming left V 3 bases short and J 7 bases short, with 11 bases between. Looked up from germline, CDR1 is SGDLS and CDR2 is YYNGEE. The CDR3 protein is CASSAPLDEQYF. CDR3 nucleotide sequence: TGTGCCAGCAGCGCCCCGTTAGATGAGCAGTACTTC.

The chain employs TRBV7-2 and TRBJ1-4; 7 bases line up with TRBD1. There are 15 residues in the CDR3. Unmatched junction bases numbered 1, after V lost 3 bases and J lost 0 bases. Germline V lookup: CDR1 SGHTA, CDR2 FQGNSA. The CDR3 sequence is CASSFTGATNEKLFF. The CDR3 DNA sequence: TGTGCCAGCAGCTTCACAGGGGCAACTAATGAAAAACTGTTTTTT.

The chain recombines TRBV5-1 with TRBJ1-2; TRBD1 agrees at 8 bases. The V and J ends lost 4 bases and 4 bases, in that order; junction bases with no gene match: 3. Germline V CDR1 and CDR2: SGHRS, YFSETQ. The CDR3 loop spans 13 amino acids. CDR3 coding DNA: TGCGCCAGCAGCCAAGACAGGGGCTATGGCTACACCTTC. Translating gives CASSQDRGYGYTF.

The CDR3 coding sequence is TGTGCCAGCAGTGAGGACAGGGAAAATTCACCCCTCCACTTT. It translates to CASSEDRENSPLHF. The genes are TRBV27 and TRBJ1-6, with 8 bases fitting TRBD1. This CDR3 is 14 amino acids long. V was pared by 5 bases and J by 7 bases, with 4 bases of the junction left unmatched. The germline gives CDR1 MNHEY, CDR2 SMNVEV (reference sequence).

The chain carries TRBV5-1 and TRBJ1-6, with 9 nucleotides matching TRBD1. The CDR3 has 14 residues. V shed 6 bases, J shed 6 bases, and the junction held 4 bases outside the gene matches. Germline-derived CDR1 and CDR2 are SGHRS and YFSETQ. The DNA of the CDR3 is TGCGCCAGCACCTGGGACAGGGCTAATTCACCCCTCCACTTT. Translated, it gives CASTWDRANSPLHF.

The rearrangement uses TRBV15 and TRBJ2-1; 7 positions match TRBD2. The germline CDR1 and CDR2 sequences are LNHNV and YYDKDF (reference sequence). J gave up 9 bases and V 3 bases, and 5 bases lay outside the gene matches. The CDR3 has 13 amino acids. CDR3 amino acids: CATSSRLASEQFF. CDR3 nucleotides: TGTGCCACCAGCAGCCGACTAGCAAGTGAGCAGTTCTTC.

The chain uses TRBV27 and TRBJ2-1, with 9 bases lining up with TRBD1. The CDR3 length is 18 residues. Germline V lookup: CDR1 MNHEY, CDR2 SMNVEV (reference sequence). With V trimmed by 1 base and J by 5 bases, 12 bases remained unmatched. CDR3 coding DNA: TGTGCCAGCAGTTTATTCCGACTTCCGGGACAGGGCAACAATGAGCAGTTCTTC. Protein product: CASSLFRLPGQGNNEQFF.

The V call is TRBV2, the J call TRBJ1-5, with unresolved D. The CDR3 covers 15 residues. The germline CDR1 and CDR2 sequences are SNHLY and FYNNEI. Trimming stripped 6 bases from V and 4 bases from J, with 16 bases between. The CDR3 loop reads CASRANVGGNQPQHF. The CDR3 DNA follows: TGTGCCAGCAGGGCTAACGTTGGAGGGAATCAGCCCCAGCATTTT.

This clone has only one observation. Relative to the germline gene, one junction end is altered; a read error may explain this. The chain joins TRBV11-2 to TRBJ1-1; 8 bases are a match to TRBD1. The CDR3 contains 13 residues. Per the germline V gene, CDR1 is SGHAT and CDR2 is FQNNGV. The DNA for the CDR3 is TGTGCCAGCAGCTTAGTTACAGGGCAGGGGGCGGGCTTT. Encoded protein: CASSLVTGQGAGF.

V usage is TRBV9 and J usage is TRBJ1-2; 8 bases agree with TRBD1. The CDR3 spans 14 residues. The germline CDR1 and CDR2 sequences are SGDLS and YYNGEE. V was clipped by 2 bases and J by 6 bases; unmatched bases: 6. Here the CDR3 DNA reads TGTGCCAGCAGCGTCAATACAGGGGGTGATGGCTACACCTTC. This sequence encodes CASSVNTGGDGYTF.

J is TRBJ1-2 and V is TRBV27, with 8 bases lining up with TRBD1. CDR1 is MNHEY and CDR2 is SMNVEV in the germline V gene (reference sequence). This CDR3 spans 16 amino acids. The junction had 9 bases not matched to a gene; V was cut back by 5 bases and J by 1 base. The CDR3 bases are TGTGCCAGCAGTAACTACGACAGGGGAAGTAACTATGGCTACACCTTC. It specifies CASSNYDRGSNYGYTF.

A word on this clone: This may be a read error, as it is one base from a much larger clone. The V call is TRBV5-6, the J call TRBJ2-7; 9 nucleotides match TRBD1. Per the germline V gene, CDR1 is SGHDT and CDR2 is YYEEEE. This CDR3 has 13 residues. V was clipped by 4 bases and J by 3 bases; unmatched bases: 2. CDR3 DNA sequence: TGTGCCAGCAGCATGACAGGGGGCTACGAGCAGTACTTC. It codes for CASSMTGGYEQYF.

This rearrangement joins TRBV7-9 to TRBJ2-2, with 9 bases fitting TRBD1. Trimming cost V 7 bases and J 6 bases; bases outside gene matches: 12. The CDR3 contains 16 residues. CDR1 is SEHNR and CDR2 is FQNEAQ in the germline V gene (reference sequence). DNA of the CDR3: TGTGCCAGCAACAAACCGGGACAGGGTATAGCCGGGGAGCTGTTTTTT. This sequence encodes CASNKPGQGIAGELFF.